This T cell receptor beta chain was documented in a study of chemoradiotherapy in HPV16-positive cancers. The CDR3 sequence is 14 residues long. Germline CDR1 is SNHLY and CDR2 is FYNNEI. V shed 4 bases and J shed 7 bases, with 11 bases lying between them. With respect to this clone: No antigen is known for it.

Study observations and caveats: Candidate HPV-specific clones and E7-related TCR motifs grew in tumor during treatment.

Profiled with immunoSEQ multiplex PCR; TCRdb holds only in-frame clones, not every one. The sample lists tens of thousands of clones, roughly 86% occurring once. Here the sequenced sample was blood, taken from a patient who underwent chemoradiotherapy. The V call is TRBV2, the J call TRBJ1-6; tentatively, D is TRBD1 (5 bases). This receptor was obtained from a human donor with HPV-associated anogenital cancer. The CDR3 region is CASSGAGINSPLHF. As DNA, the CDR3 is TGTGCCAGCAGTGGAGCAGGGATAAATTCACCCCTCCACTTT.